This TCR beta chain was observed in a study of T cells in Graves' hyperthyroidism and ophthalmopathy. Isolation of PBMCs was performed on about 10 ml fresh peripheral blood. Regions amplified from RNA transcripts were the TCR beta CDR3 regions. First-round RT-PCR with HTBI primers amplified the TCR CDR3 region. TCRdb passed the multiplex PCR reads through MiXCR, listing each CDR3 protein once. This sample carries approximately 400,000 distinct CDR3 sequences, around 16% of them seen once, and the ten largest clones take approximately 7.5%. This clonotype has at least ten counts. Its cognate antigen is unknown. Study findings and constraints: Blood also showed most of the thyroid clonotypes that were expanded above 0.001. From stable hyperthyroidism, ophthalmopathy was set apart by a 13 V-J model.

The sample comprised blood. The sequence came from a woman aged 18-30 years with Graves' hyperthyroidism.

The CDR3 nucleotides read TGTGCCAGCAGCCTTTATTCGGATAGCTCCTACAATGAGCAGTTCTTC. It translates to CASSLYSDSSYNEQFF. This chain connects TRBV6-1 to TRBJ2-1, with unresolved D. CDR3 length: 16 amino acids. Germline V gives CDR1 MNHNS, CDR2 SASEGT. V lost 6 bases to trimming and J lost 0 bases, with 15 bases between them.